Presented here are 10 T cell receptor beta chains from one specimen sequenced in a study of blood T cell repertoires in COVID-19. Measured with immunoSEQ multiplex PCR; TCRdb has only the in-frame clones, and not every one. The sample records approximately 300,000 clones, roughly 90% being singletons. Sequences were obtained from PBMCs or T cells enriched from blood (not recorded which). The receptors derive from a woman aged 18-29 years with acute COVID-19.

The CDR3 DNA follows: TGTGCCACCAGCAGAGACTCGGGGGGCCCAACTTACGAGCAGTACTTC. It is translated as CATSRDSGGPTYEQYF. The chain recombines TRBV15 with TRBJ2-7; weak D call: TRBD2 (7 bases). The V gene lost 0 bases and the J gene lost 4 bases, with 16 bases spanning the gap. The CDR3 consists of 16 residues. Germline lookup yields CDR1 LNHNV and CDR2 YYDKDF (reference sequence).

The CDR3: CASRQGGSNEKLFF. In DNA, the CDR3 is TGCGCCAGCAGGCAGGGTGGGTCGAATGAAAAACTGTTTTTT. This sequence joins TRBV5-1 and TRBJ1-4, with D possibly matching TRBD1 (5 bases). Germline loops: CDR1 SGHRS, CDR2 YFSETQ. The CDR3 runs to 14 residues. V was cut by 5 bases and J by 5 bases, with 13 bases left in between.

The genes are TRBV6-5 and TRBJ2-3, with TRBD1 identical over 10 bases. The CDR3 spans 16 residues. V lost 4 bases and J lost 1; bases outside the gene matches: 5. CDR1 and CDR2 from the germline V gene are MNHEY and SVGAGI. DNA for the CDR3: TGTGCCAGCAGTTCCGCCGGGACAGGGGGCACAGATACGCAGTATTTT. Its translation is CASSSAGTGGTDTQYF.

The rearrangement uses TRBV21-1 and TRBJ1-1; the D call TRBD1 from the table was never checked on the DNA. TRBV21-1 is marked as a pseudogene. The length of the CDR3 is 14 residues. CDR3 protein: CASSKFVRMAEAFF. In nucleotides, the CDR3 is TGTGCCAGCAGCAAATTTGTCAGGATGGCTGAAGCTTTCTTT.

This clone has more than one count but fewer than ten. The CDR3 sequence is CASSFRKRLSGNTIYF. In DNA form, the CDR3 reads TGTGCCAGCAGTTTCCGGAAGCGTTTGTCTGGAAACACCATATATTTT. The genes are TRBV28 and TRBJ1-3; D gene unclear. The CDR3 contains 16 residues. V lost 3 bases and J lost 1, with 13 bases in between. Germline V gives CDR1 MDHEN, CDR2 SYDVKM. Variable domain in full (rest from reference TRBV28 and TRBJ1-3): DVKVTQSSRYLVKRTGEKVFLECVQDMDHENMFWYRQDPGLGLRLIYFSYDVKMKEKGDIPEGYSVSREKKERFSLILESASTNQTSMYLCASSFRKRLSGNTIYFGEGSWLTVV.

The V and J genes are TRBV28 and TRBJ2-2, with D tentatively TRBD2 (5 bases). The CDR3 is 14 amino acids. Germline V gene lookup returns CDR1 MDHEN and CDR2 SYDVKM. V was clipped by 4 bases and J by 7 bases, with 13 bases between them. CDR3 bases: TGTGCCAGCAGTTCATCTAGCCGAGTCGGGGAGCTGTTTTTT. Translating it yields CASSSSSRVGELFF.

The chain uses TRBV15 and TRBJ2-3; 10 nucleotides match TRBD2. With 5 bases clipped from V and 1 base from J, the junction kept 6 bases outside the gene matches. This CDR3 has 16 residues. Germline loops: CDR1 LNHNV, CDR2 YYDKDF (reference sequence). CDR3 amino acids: CATSLVLAGGTDTQYF. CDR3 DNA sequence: TGTGCCACCAGCCTCGTCCTAGCGGGAGGCACAGATACGCAGTATTTT.

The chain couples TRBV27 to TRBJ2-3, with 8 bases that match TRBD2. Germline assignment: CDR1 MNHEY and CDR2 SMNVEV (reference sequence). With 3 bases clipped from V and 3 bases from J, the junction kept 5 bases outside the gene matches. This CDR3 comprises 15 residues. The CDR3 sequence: CASSFEVAGTDTQYF. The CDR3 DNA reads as TGTGCCAGCAGTTTTGAGGTAGCGGGAACAGATACGCAGTATTTT.

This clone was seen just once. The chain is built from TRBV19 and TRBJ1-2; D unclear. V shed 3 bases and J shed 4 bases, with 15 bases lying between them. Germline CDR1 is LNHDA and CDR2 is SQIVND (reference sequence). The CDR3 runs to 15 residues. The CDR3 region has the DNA TGTGCCAGTAGTATTGACCCAGGAACCCTCTATGGCTACACCTTC. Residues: CASSIDPGTLYGYTF.

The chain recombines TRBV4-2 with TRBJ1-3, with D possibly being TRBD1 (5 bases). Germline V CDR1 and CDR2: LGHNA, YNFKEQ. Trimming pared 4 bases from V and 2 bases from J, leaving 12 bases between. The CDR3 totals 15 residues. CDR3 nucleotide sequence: TGTGCCAGCAGCCTGACGGGGGATCCTGGAAACACCATATATTTT. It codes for CASSLTGDPGNTIYF.